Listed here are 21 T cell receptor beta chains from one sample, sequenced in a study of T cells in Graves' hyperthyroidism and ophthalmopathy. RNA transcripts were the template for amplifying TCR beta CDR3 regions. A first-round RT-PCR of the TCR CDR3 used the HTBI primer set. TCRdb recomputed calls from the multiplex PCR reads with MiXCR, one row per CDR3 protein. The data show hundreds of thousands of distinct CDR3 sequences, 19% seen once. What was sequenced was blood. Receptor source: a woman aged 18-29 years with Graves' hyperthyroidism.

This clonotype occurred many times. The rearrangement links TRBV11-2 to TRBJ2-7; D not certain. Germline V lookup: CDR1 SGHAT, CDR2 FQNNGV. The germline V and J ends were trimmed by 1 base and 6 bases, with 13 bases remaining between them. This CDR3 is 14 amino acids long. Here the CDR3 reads CASSLVGGLVEQYF. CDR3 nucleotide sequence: TGTGCCAGCAGCTTAGTCGGCGGTCTAGTCGAGCAGTACTTC.

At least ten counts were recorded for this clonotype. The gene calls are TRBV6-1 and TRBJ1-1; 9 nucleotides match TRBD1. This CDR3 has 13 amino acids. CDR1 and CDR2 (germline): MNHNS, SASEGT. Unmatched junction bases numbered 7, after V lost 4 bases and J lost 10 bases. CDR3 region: CASSVYRGRGAFF. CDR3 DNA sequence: TGTGCCAGCAGTGTATACAGGGGGCGTGGAGCTTTCTTT.

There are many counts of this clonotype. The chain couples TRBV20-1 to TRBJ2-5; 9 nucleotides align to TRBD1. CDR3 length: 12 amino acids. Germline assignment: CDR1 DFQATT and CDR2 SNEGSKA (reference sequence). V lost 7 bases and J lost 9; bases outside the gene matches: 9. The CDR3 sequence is CSVGTGFASQYF. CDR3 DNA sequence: TGCAGTGTTGGGACAGGGTTTGCCTCCCAGTACTTC.

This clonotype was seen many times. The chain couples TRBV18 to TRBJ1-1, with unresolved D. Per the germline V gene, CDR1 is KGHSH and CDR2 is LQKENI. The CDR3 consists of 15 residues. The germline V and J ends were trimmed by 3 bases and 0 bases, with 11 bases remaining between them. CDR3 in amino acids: CASSPEVGMNTEAFF. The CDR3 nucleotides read TGTGCCAGCTCACCCGAGGTGGGCATGAACACTGAAGCTTTCTTT.

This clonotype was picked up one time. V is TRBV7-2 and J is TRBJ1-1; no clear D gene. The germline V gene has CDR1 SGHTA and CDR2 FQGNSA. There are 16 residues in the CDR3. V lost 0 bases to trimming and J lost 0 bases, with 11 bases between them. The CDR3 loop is CASSLAGGGVNTEAFF. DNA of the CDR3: TGTGCCAGCAGCTTAGCGGGTGGCGGAGTGAACACTGAAGCTTTCTTT. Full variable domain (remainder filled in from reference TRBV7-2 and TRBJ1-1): GAGVSQSPSNKVTEKGKDVELRCDPISGHTALYWYRQSLGQGLEFLIYFQGNSAPDKSGLPSDRFSAERTGGSVSTLTIQRTQQEDSAVYLCASSLAGGGVNTEAFFGQGTRLTVV.

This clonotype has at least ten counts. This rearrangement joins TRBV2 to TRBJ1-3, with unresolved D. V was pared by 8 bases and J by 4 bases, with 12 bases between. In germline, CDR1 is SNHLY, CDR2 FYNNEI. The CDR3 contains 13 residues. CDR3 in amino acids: CASFPVWGNTIYF. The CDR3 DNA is TGTGCCAGCTTTCCGGTGTGGGGAAACACCATATATTTT.

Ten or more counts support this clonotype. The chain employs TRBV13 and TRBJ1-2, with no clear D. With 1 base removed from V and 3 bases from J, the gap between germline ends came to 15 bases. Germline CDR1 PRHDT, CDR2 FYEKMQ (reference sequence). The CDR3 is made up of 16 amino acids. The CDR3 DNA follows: TGTGCCAGCAGCTTAGCAGACGGCCACGGTGACTATGGCTACACCTTC. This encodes CASSLADGHGDYGYTF.

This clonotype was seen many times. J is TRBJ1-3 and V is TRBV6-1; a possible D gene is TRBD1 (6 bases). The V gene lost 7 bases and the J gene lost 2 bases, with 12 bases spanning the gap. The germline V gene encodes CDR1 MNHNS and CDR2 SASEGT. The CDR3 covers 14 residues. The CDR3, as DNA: TGTGCCAGCAAGAGAAGGGGGACTGGAAACACCATATATTTT. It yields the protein CASKRRGTGNTIYF.

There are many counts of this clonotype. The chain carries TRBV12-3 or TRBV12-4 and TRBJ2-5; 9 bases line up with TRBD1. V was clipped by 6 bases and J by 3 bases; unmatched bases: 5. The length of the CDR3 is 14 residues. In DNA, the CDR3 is TGTGCCAGCAGCCCCGGACAGGGGAAAGAGACCCAGTACTTC. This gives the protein CASSPGQGKETQYF.

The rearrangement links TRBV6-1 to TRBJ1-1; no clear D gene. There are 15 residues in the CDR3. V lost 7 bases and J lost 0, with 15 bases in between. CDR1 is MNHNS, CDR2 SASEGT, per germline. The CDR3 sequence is CASTSRAAMNTEAFF. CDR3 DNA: TGTGCCAGCACCTCTCGGGCGGCCATGAACACTGAAGCTTTCTTT.

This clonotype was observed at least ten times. In DNA, the CDR3 is TGTGCCAGCAGCCCACAGGGTATGGACTATGGCTACACCTTC. This gives the protein CASSPQGMDYGYTF. The chain couples TRBV11-2 to TRBJ1-2, with D perhaps matching TRBD1 (6 bases). This CDR3 region has 14 residues. CDR1 is SGHAT, CDR2 FQNNGV, per germline. Trimming stripped 5 bases from V and 3 bases from J, with 13 bases between.

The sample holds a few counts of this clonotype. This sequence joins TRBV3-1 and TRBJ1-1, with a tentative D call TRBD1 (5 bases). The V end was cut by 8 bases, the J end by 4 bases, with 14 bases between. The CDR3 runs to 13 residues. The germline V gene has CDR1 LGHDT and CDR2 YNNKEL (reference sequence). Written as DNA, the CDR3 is TGTGCCAGCGCGGGGGGTGCTGGCACTGAAGCTTTCTTT. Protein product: CASAGGAGTEAFF.

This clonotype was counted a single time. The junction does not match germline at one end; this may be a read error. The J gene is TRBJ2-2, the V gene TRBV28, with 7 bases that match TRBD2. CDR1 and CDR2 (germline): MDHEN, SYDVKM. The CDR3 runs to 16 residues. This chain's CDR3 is CASSSLRGCGTGDLFF. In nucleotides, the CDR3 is TGTGCCAGCAGTTCTTTGCGGGGGTGCGGCACCGGGGATCTGTTTTTT. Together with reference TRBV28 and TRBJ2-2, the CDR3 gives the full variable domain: DVKVTQSSRYLVKRTGEKVFLECVQDMDHENMFWYRQDPGLGLRLIYFSYDVKMKEKGDIPEGYSVSREKKERFSLILESASTNQTSMYLCASSSLRGCGTGDLFFGEGSRLTVL.

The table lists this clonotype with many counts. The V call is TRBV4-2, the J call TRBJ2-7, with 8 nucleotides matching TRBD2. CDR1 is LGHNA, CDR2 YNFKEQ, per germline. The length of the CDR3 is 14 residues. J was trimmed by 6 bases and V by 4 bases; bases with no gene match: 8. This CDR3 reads CASSRRGGQSEQYF. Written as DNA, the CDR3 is TGTGCCAGCAGCCGACGGGGGGGCCAGAGCGAGCAGTACTTC.

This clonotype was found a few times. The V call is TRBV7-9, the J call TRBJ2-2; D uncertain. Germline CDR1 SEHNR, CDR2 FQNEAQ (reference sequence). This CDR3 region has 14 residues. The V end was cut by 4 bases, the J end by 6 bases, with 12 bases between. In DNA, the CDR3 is TGTGCCAGCAGCTCCGTGTCGGCGCCCGGGGAGCTGTTTTTT. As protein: CASSSVSAPGELFF. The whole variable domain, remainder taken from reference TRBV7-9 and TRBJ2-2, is DTGVSQNPRHKITKRGQNVTFRCDPISEHNRLYWYRQTLGQGPEFLTYFQNEAQLEKSRLLSDRFSAERPKGSFSTLEIQRTEQGDSAMYLCASSSVSAPGELFFGEGSRLTVL.

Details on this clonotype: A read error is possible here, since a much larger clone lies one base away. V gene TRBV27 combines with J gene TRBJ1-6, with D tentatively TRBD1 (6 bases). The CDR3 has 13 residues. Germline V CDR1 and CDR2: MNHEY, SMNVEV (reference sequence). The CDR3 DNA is TGTGCCAGCAGTTCGGACAGCAATTCACCCATCCACTTT. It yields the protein CASSSDSNSPIHF.

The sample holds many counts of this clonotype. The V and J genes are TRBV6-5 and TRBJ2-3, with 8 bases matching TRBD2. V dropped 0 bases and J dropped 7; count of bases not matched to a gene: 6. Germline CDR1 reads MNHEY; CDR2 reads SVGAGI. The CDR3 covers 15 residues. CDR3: CASSYSQRGRNTQYF. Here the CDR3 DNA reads TGTGCCAGCAGTTACTCTCAGCGGGGGCGAAATACGCAGTATTTT.

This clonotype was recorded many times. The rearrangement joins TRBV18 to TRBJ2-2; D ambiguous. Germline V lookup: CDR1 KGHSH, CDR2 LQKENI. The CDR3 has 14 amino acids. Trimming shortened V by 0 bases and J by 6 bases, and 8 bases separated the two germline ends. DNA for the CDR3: TGTGCCAGCTCACCACCAGCGCGGTCCGGGGAGCTGTTTTTT. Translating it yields CASSPPARSGELFF.

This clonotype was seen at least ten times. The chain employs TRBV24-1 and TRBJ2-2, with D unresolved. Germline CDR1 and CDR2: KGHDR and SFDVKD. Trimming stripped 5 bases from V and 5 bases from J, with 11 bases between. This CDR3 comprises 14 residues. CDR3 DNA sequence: TGTGCCACCAGTGGCATCGGTCTGACCGGGGAGCTGTTTTTT. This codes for CATSGIGLTGELFF.

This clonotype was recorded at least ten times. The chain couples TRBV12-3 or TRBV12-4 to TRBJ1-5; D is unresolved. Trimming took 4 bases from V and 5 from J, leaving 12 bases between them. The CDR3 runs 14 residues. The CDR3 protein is CASSSPAGYQPQHF. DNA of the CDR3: TGTGCCAGCAGTTCACCTGCAGGTTATCAGCCCCAGCATTTT.

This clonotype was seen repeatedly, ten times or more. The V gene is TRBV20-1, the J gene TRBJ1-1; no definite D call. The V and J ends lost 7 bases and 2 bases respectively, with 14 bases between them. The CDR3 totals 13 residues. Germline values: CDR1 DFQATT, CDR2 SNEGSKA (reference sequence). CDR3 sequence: CSVNDPGNTEAFF. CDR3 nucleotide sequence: TGCAGTGTGAATGACCCAGGCAACACTGAAGCTTTCTTT.